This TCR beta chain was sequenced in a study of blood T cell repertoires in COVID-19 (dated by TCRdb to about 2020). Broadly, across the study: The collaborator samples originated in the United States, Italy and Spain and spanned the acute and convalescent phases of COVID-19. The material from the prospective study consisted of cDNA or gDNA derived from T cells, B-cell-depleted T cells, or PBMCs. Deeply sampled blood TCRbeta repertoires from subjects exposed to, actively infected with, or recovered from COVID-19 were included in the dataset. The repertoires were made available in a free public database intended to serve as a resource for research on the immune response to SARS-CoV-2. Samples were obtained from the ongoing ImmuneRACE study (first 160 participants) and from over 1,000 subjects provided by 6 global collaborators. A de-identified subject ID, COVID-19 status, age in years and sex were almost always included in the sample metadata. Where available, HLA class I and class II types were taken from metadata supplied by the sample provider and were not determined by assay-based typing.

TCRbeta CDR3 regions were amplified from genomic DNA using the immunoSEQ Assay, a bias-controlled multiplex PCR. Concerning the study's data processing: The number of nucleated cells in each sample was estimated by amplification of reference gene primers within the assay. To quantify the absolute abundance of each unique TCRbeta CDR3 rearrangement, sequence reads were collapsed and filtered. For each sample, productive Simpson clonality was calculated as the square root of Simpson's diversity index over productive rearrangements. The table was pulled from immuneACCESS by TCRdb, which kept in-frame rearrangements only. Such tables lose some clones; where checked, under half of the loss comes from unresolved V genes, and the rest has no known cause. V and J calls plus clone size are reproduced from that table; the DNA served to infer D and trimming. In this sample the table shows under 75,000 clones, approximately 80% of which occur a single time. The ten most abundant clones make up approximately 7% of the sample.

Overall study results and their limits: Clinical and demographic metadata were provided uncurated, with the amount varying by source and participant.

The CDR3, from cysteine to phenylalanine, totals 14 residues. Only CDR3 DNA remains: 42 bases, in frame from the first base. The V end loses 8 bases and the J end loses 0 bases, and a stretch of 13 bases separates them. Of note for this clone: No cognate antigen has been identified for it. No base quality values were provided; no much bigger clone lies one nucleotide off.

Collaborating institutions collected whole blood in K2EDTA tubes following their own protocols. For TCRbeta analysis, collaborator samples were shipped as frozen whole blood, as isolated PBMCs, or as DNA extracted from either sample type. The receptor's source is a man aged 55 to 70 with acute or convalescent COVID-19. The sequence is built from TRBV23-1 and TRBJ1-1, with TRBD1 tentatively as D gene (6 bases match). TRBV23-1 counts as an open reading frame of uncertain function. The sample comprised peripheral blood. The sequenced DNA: TGCGCCAGCCGGAGGGGGGGGGTGAACACTGAAGCTTTCTTT. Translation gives CASRRGGVNTEAFF.